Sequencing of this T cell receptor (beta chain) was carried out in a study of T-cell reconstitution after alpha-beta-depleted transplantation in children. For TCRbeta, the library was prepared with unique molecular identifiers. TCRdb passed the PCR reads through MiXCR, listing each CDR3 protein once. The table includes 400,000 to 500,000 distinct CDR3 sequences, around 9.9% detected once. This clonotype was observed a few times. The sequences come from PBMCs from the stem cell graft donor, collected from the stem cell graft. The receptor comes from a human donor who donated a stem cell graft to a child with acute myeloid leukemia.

CDR3 residues: CASSFGGVNTGELFF. The CDR3 DNA sequence: TGTGCCAGCAGCTTCGGTGGGGTGAACACCGGGGAGCTGTTTTTT. The V gene is TRBV11-3, the J gene TRBJ2-2; no clear D. The CDR3 is made up of 15 amino acids. Germline V gene sequence: CDR1 SGHNT, CDR2 YENEEA. V gave up 3 bases and J gave up 1 base, with 9 bases separating them.